One sample yielded the 28 T cell receptor beta chains listed below, sequenced in a study of blood T cell repertoires in COVID-19. Data came from immunoSEQ multiplex PCR; TCRdb stores just in-frame clones and leaves some out. The top ten hold about 3% of the sample, which has under 150,000 clones, around four fifths seen once. Sequenced material: peripheral blood. The receptors were gathered from a woman aged 40 to 50 with active or convalescent COVID-19.

The chain has TRBV18 and TRBJ2-5; 7 nucleotides align to TRBD1. V dropped 4 bases and J dropped 3; count of bases not matched to a gene: 2. CDR1 and CDR2 from the germline V gene are KGHSH and LQKENI. CDR3 length: 13 amino acids. The CDR3 loop is CASSQGQKETQYF. The DNA of the CDR3 is TGTGCCAGCTCACAGGGACAGAAAGAGACCCAGTACTTC.

The rearrangement joins TRBV7-9 to TRBJ1-3; D unresolved. Looked up from germline, CDR1 is SEHNR and CDR2 is FQNEAQ (reference sequence). V lost 2 bases and J 0 bases, leaving 11 bases between the germline ends. The CDR3 runs to 16 residues. This chain's CDR3 is CASSLFSRVSGNTIYF. The CDR3 DNA is TGTGCCAGCAGCTTATTTTCCCGGGTCTCTGGAAACACCATATATTTT.

The chain carries TRBV28 and TRBJ1-5; no clear D. Trimming pared 2 bases from V and 1 base from J, leaving 15 bases between. CDR1 is MDHEN and CDR2 is SYDVKM in the germline V gene. This CDR3 has 17 residues. CDR3 coding DNA: TGTGCCAGCAGTTTACGAGGGCAGCTGATCAGCAATCAGCCCCAGCATTTT. This codes for CASSLRGQLISNQPQHF.

This clone was picked up a small number of times. The rearrangement uses TRBV7-6 and TRBJ2-1; 16 nucleotides agree with TRBD2. The CDR3 extends over 18 amino acids. The junction had 8 bases not matched to a gene; V was cut back by 3 bases and J by 6 bases. CDR1 and CDR2 from the germline V gene are SGHVS and FNYEAQ. In DNA, the CDR3 is TGTGCCAGCAGCTTCGCCTACGGGACTAGCGGGGGGGCCAATGAGCAGTTCTTC. It translates to CASSFAYGTSGGANEQFF.

The chain recombines TRBV25-1 with TRBJ2-7; 10 bases fit TRBD1. This CDR3 is built from 17 residues. The germline V gene has CDR1 MGHDK and CDR2 SYGVNS. V lost 2 bases, J lost 4 bases, and 11 bases stayed unmatched. This CDR3 is CASSESVRGTGVYEQYF. DNA of the CDR3: TGTGCCAGCAGTGAAAGCGTTCGGGGGACAGGGGTTTACGAGCAGTACTTC.

This chain links TRBV6-5 with TRBJ1-5; D is unclear. The CDR3 has 13 residues. V was shortened by 6 bases and J by 4 bases, with 10 bases between the two germline ends. Looked up from germline, CDR1 is MNHEY and CDR2 is SVGAGI. CDR3 sequence (DNA): TGTGCCAGCAGACTTCTCACTAATCAGCCCCAGCATTTT. Amino acid sequence: CASRLLTNQPQHF.

The rearrangement links TRBV24-1 to TRBJ1-5; 9 bases map to TRBD1. CDR1 is KGHDR and CDR2 is SFDVKD in the germline V gene. The CDR3 consists of 19 residues. The V gene end was trimmed by 5 bases and the J gene end by 1 base; junction bases not matched to a gene: 14. The CDR3 nucleotides read TGTGCCACCAGTGGCACCCAGATGGGACAGGGAAGCAGCAATCAGCCCCAGCATTTT. Translating it yields CATSGTQMGQGSSNQPQHF.

In its sample, this clone was seen once. The chain employs TRBV3-1 (or the pseudogene TRBV3-2) and TRBJ2-2, with a possible D match to TRBD1 (5 bases). Trimming removed 3 bases from V and 2 bases from J, with 13 bases in between. The CDR3 is made up of 16 amino acids. Germline loops: CDR1 LGHDT, CDR2 YNNKEL (reference sequence). This CDR3 reads CASSHNRRGNTGELFF. In DNA, the CDR3 is TGTGCCAGCAGCCATAACCGAAGGGGTAACACCGGGGAGCTGTTTTTT.

The V gene is TRBV29-1, the J gene TRBJ1-5; the D is unclear. This CDR3 comprises 14 residues. The germline V gene has CDR1 SQVTM and CDR2 ANQGSEA. Trimming took 7 bases from V and 5 from J, leaving 18 bases between them. The CDR3 DNA sequence: TGCAGCGCTTCGGACGGGAATAGGGATCAGCCCCAGCATTTT. Translating it yields CSASDGNRDQPQHF.

This chain links TRBV18 with TRBJ2-6, with 7 positions matching TRBD1. Germline V gene sequence: CDR1 KGHSH, CDR2 LQKENI. V lost 3 bases to trimming and J lost 0 bases; unmatched junction nucleotides: 8. CDR3 length: 18 residues. CDR3 in amino acids: CASSPATGPRSGANVLTF. The CDR3 DNA reads TGTGCCAGCTCACCCGCGACAGGGCCTCGCTCTGGGGCCAACGTCCTGACTTTC.

Turning to this clone: At one end, the junction sequence differs from germline, possibly due to a read error. The V and J genes are TRBV18 and TRBJ1-2; unclear D gene. Germline loops: CDR1 KGHSH, CDR2 LQKENI. The CDR3 runs 15 residues. CDR3 region: CASSPPGGNIYGYTF. DNA of the CDR3: TGTGCCAGCTCCCCACCAGGAGGGAACATCTATGGCTACACCTTC.

CDR3 residues: CALSQGNADGYTF. As DNA, the CDR3 is TGTGCCTTATCACAGGGTAACGCTGATGGCTACACCTTC. J is TRBJ1-2 and V is TRBV30; weak D call: TRBD1 (6 bases). The CDR3 totals 13 residues. CDR1 is GTSNPN, CDR2 SVGIG, per germline (reference sequence). V lost 7 bases to trimming and J lost 6 bases, with 18 bases between them.

In DNA form, the CDR3 reads TGTGCCAGCTCACCAAAGGTAGCACAGGGGAATTCACCCCTCCACTTT. Encoded protein: CASSPKVAQGNSPLHF. This chain links TRBV18 with TRBJ1-6; 7 positions match TRBD1. The germline V gene has CDR1 KGHSH and CDR2 LQKENI. The CDR3 is 16 amino acids. V trimming: 2 bases; J trimming: 7 bases; junction bases outside the gene matches: 8.

The chain couples TRBV7-2 to TRBJ2-5, with D hard to call. The CDR3 covers 15 residues. V lost 3 bases and J lost 4, with 15 bases in between. Germline V gene data show CDR1 as SGHTA and CDR2 as FQGNSA. CDR3 protein: CASSFGVSLSETQYF. CDR3 DNA: TGTGCCAGCAGCTTCGGAGTCTCGCTATCAGAGACCCAGTACTTC.

The gene calls are TRBV30 and TRBJ1-6, with TRBD1 matching 8 bases. With V trimmed by 2 bases and J by 10 bases, 7 bases remained unmatched. Germline values: CDR1 GTSNPN, CDR2 SVGIG (reference sequence). CDR3 length: 14 amino acids. CDR3 region: CAWSTGTGSSPLHF. The CDR3 nucleotides read TGTGCCTGGAGTACTGGGACAGGTTCCTCACCCCTCCACTTT.

The chain has TRBV15 and TRBJ1-4; D is possibly TRBD1 (6 bases). This CDR3 has 16 amino acids. V was clipped by 1 base and J by 4 bases, with 13 bases between them. The V gene's germline CDR1 is LNHNV and CDR2 YYDKDF (reference sequence). The CDR3 region is CATSRGLGGDNEKLFF. CDR3 sequence (DNA): TGTGCCACCAGCAGAGGCTTAGGGGGAGATAATGAAAAACTGTTTTTT.

The chain recombines TRBV5-1 with TRBJ1-4; no reliable D call. The CDR3 length is 15 residues. CDR1 is SGHRS, CDR2 YFSETQ, per germline. The V gene lost 0 bases and the J gene lost 3 bases, with 9 bases spanning the gap. The CDR3 sequence is CASSLEGRANEKLFF. In DNA, the CDR3 is TGCGCCAGCAGCTTGGAAGGGCGGGCTAATGAAAAACTGTTTTTT.

The chain has TRBV29-1 and TRBJ1-2, with TRBD1 matching over 8 bases. This CDR3 spans 15 amino acids. J lost 5 bases, V lost 3 bases, and 11 bases had no gene match. Germline CDR1 is SQVTM and CDR2 is ANQGSEA. The CDR3 DNA reads as TGCAGCGTTGAGGGTCCCTTGACAGGGGAATATGGCTACACCTTC. Protein sequence: CSVEGPLTGEYGYTF. Complete variable domain (other parts from reference TRBV29-1 and TRBJ1-2): SAVISQKPSRDICQRGTSLTIQCQVDSQVTMMFWYRQQPGQSLTLIATANQGSEATYESGFVIDKFPISRPNLTFSTLTVSNMSPEDSSIYLCSVEGPLTGEYGYTFGSGTRLTVV.

The CDR3 spells CASSGSSGMGEQYF. In nucleotides, the CDR3 is TGTGCCAGCAGTGGGTCTAGCGGGATGGGTGAGCAGTACTTC. The chain recombines TRBV2 with TRBJ2-7; TRBD2 matches 9 bases. This CDR3 spans 14 amino acids. Trimming took 4 bases from V and 7 from J; bases not matched to a gene: 8. CDR1 and CDR2 from the germline V gene are SNHLY and FYNNEI.

In nucleotides, the CDR3 is TGTGCCAGTAGCCATGCCAGGGGGTATGAGCAGTTCTTC. Its translation is CASSHARGYEQFF. This chain uses TRBV19 with TRBJ2-1; 7 bases match TRBD1. With 6 bases clipped from V and 8 bases from J, the junction kept 7 bases outside the gene matches. The CDR3 runs to 13 residues. The germline V gene encodes CDR1 LNHDA and CDR2 SQIVND (reference sequence).

The rearrangement uses TRBV27 and TRBJ1-4; D is uncertain. Trimming shortened V by 6 bases and J by 0 bases, and 11 bases separated the two germline ends. Germline loops: CDR1 MNHEY, CDR2 SMNVEV (reference sequence). The CDR3 runs to 15 residues. In DNA form, the CDR3 reads TGTGCCAGCAGGTCCAACTTTGCAACTAATGAAAAACTGTTTTTT. This sequence encodes CASRSNFATNEKLFF.

The V and J genes are TRBV18 and TRBJ1-1; possible D gene TRBD1, 5 bases. This CDR3 is 15 amino acids long. Germline lookup yields CDR1 KGHSH and CDR2 LQKENI. Trimming took off 2 bases at V and 2 bases at J, with 12 bases between the two ends. The CDR3 DNA sequence: TGTGCCAGCTCACCATACGGAGGGGCTAACACTGAAGCTTTCTTT. The encoded protein is CASSPYGGANTEAFF. The full variable domain, rest sourced from reference TRBV18 and TRBJ1-1, is NAGVMQNPRHLVRRRGQEARLRCSPMKGHSHVYWYRQLPEEGLKFMVYLQKENIIDESGMPKERFSAEFPKEGPSILRIQQVVRGDSAAYFCASSPYGGANTEAFFGQGTRLTVV.

The chain combines TRBV4-3 with TRBJ1-1; D may be TRBD1 (6 bases). V lost 0 bases and J lost 5, with 10 bases in between. Germline V gene data show CDR1 as LGHNA and CDR2 as YSLEER. This CDR3 has 14 amino acids. The CDR3 coding sequence is TGCGCCAGCAGCCAAGAAGGGGGATGGACTGAAGCTTTCTTT. Translation gives CASSQEGGWTEAFF.

The V and J genes are TRBV28 and TRBJ2-3; 7 nucleotides line up with TRBD1. The CDR3 contains 17 residues. Germline trimming cut 4 bases from V and 5 bases from J; bases unmatched to any gene: 15. CDR1 is MDHEN, CDR2 SYDVKM, per germline. CDR3 residues: CASSSHAVRGHQDTQYF. The CDR3 DNA is TGTGCCAGCAGTTCCCACGCCGTGAGGGGGCATCAAGATACGCAGTATTTT.

The chain is built from TRBV5-1 and TRBJ1-4, with 9 bases aligning to TRBD1. Germline lookup yields CDR1 SGHRS and CDR2 YFSETQ. CDR3 size: 14 residues. The ends lost 3 bases at V and 5 bases at J; junction bases unmatched: 2. The CDR3 here is CASSWGTGNEKLFF. DNA for the CDR3: TGCGCCAGCAGCTGGGGGACAGGGAATGAAAAACTGTTTTTT.

The rearrangement uses TRBV10-3 and TRBJ1-1; 10 positions agree with TRBD1. CDR3 length equals 15 residues. The germline gives CDR1 ENHRY, CDR2 SYGVKD. J was trimmed by 0 bases and V by 3 bases; bases with no gene match: 1. In DNA form, the CDR3 reads TGTGCCATCAGTGAAGGACAGGGGGTGAACACTGAAGCTTTCTTT. This gives the protein CAISEGQGVNTEAFF.

The gene calls are TRBV28 and TRBJ2-7; D might be TRBD2 (5 bases). CDR3 size: 15 residues. V lost 5 bases and J lost 2, with 16 bases in between. Germline loops: CDR1 MDHEN, CDR2 SYDVKM. The CDR3 DNA sequence: TGTGCCAGCAGTCAACCCCGCCCGGGAACCTACGAGCAGTACTTC. Encoded protein: CASSQPRPGTYEQYF.

The rearrangement uses TRBV5-1 and TRBJ2-3; a weak D match, TRBD1 (6 bases). With 0 bases removed from V and 4 bases from J, the gap between germline ends came to 9 bases. The CDR3 loop spans 14 amino acids. The germline V gene encodes CDR1 SGHRS and CDR2 YFSETQ. The CDR3 nucleotides are TGCGCCAGCAGCTTGGGGGGGCCCTCAGATACGCAGTATTTT. Translating it yields CASSLGGPSDTQYF.